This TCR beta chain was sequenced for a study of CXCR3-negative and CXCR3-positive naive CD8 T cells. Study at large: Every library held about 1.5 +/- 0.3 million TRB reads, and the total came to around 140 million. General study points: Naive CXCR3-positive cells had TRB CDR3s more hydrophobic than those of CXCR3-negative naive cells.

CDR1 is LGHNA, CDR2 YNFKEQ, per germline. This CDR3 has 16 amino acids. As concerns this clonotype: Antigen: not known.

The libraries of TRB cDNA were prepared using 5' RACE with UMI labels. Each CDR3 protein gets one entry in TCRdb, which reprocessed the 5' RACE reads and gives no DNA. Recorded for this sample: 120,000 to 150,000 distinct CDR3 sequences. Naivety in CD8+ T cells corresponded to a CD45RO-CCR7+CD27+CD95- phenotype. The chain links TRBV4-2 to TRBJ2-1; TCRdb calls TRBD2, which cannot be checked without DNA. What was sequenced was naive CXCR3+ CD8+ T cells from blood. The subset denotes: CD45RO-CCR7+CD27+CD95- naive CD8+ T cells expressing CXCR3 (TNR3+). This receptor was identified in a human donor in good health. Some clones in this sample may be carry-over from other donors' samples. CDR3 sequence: CASSQGGLAGGNEQFF.